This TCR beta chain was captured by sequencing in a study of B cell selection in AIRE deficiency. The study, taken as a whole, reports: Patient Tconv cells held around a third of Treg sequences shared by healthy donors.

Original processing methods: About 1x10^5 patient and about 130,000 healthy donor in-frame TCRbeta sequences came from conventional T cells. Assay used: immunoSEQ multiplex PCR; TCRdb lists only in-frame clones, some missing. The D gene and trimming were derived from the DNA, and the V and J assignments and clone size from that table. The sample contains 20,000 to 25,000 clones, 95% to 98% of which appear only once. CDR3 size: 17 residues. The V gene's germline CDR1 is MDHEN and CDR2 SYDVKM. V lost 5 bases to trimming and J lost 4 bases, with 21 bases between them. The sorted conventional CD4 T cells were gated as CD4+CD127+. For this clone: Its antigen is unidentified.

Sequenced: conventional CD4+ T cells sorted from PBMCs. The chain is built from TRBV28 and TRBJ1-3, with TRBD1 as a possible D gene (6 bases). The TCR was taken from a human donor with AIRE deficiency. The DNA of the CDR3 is TGTGCCAGCAGTGGAACGATAGGGGGTTTTGAGGGAAACACCATATATTTT. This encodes CASSGTIGGFEGNTIYF.